Following are 18 T cell receptor beta chains from one sample sequenced in a study of cytomegalovirus exposure and HLA in healthy donors. PCR amplification relied on 60 Vbeta primers (plus 13 Jbeta primers). Clones were sequenced by immunoSEQ multiplex PCR, and TCRdb holds only the in-frame ones, with some missing. Counted here are 150,000 to 200,000 clones, 73% occurring once; the ten biggest clones make up 5% to 6.5%. The source material was PBMCs. The source is a woman aged 18-29 years in good health and CMV-seropositive.

The rearrangement links TRBV7-2 to TRBJ2-2; no clear D gene. Trimming took 0 bases from V and 6 from J, leaving 5 bases between them. The CDR3 consists of 13 residues. Germline lookup yields CDR1 SGHTA and CDR2 FQGNSA. CDR3 DNA sequence: TGTGCCAGCAGCTTAGCACGGGCCGGGGAGCTGTTTTTT. Its translation is CASSLARAGELFF.

This clone turned up a few times. The chain combines TRBV6-5 with TRBJ1-5; D is unresolved. The germline CDR1 and CDR2 sequences are MNHEY and SVGAGI. The CDR3 spans 13 residues. Trimming left V 6 bases short and J 4 bases short, with 10 bases between. For the CDR3, the DNA is TGTGCCAGCAGCCCCTACAGAAATCAGCCCCAGCATTTT. This sequence encodes CASSPYRNQPQHF.

The chain recombines TRBV7-2 with TRBJ1-5, with D tentatively TRBD1 (6 bases). Germline V gene data show CDR1 as SGHTA and CDR2 as FQGNSA. This CDR3 has 17 amino acids. V was pared by 1 base and J by 3 bases, with 16 bases between. DNA of the CDR3: TGTGCCAGCAGCTTAGTAGGTACAGGGTTGTTCAATCAGCCCCAGCATTTT. Its translation is CASSLVGTGLFNQPQHF.

The V call is TRBV19, the J call TRBJ2-5; 7 bases line up with TRBD2. V was clipped by 2 bases and J by 2 bases; unmatched bases: 8. Germline lookup yields CDR1 LNHDA and CDR2 SQIVND (reference sequence). This CDR3 region has 16 residues. CDR3 protein: CASSIPGLPGQETQYF. CDR3 bases: TGTGCCAGTAGTATACCGGGACTACCAGGACAAGAGACCCAGTACTTC.

The V call is TRBV6-1, the J call TRBJ1-5; 7 bases are a match to TRBD1. Looked up from germline, CDR1 is MNHNS and CDR2 is SASEGT. The CDR3 runs to 15 residues. V dropped 5 bases and J dropped 5; count of bases not matched to a gene: 9. The CDR3 region has the DNA TGTGCCAGCAGTTTGACAGGGATTGGTGATCAGCCCCAGCATTTT. It codes for CASSLTGIGDQPQHF.

The chain uses TRBV7-2 and TRBJ1-4; D is ambiguous. With 1 base removed from V and 8 bases from J, the gap between germline ends came to 8 bases. The CDR3 is made up of 13 amino acids. Germline loops: CDR1 SGHTA, CDR2 FQGNSA. The CDR3 DNA reads as TGTGCCAGCAGCTTAGGCTACTGGGAAAAACTGTTTTTT. It translates to CASSLGYWEKLFF.

This clone was seen only a few times. The rearrangement links TRBV6-5 to TRBJ2-7; D is undetermined. Trimming pared 6 bases from V and 3 bases from J, leaving 15 bases between. The CDR3 sequence is 14 residues long. Germline V gene lookup returns CDR1 MNHEY and CDR2 SVGAGI. Written as DNA, the CDR3 is TGTGCCAGCAGCCGGTCGGGTCAAATCTACGAGCAGTACTTC. Amino acids: CASSRSGQIYEQYF.

V is TRBV11-1 and J is TRBJ1-2; D is unclear. Trimming removed 4 bases from V and 5 bases from J, with 20 bases in between. The CDR3 consists of 16 residues. Germline V gene lookup returns CDR1 SGHAT and CDR2 FQDESV (reference sequence). The CDR3 nucleotides read TGTGCCAGCAGCTCCCTCCCCGATGAGTTCTTTTATGGCTACACCTTC. Protein: CASSSLPDEFFYGYTF.

The V gene is TRBV2, the J gene TRBJ2-3; 11 bases are a match to TRBD2. Germline loops: CDR1 SNHLY, CDR2 FYNNEI. The CDR3 spans 16 residues. J gave up 3 bases and V 4 bases, and 6 bases lay outside the gene matches. CDR3: CASSVELAGVTDTQYF. Written as DNA, the CDR3 is TGTGCCAGCAGTGTAGAACTAGCGGGGGTGACAGATACGCAGTATTTT.

The rearrangement links TRBV19 to TRBJ2-3, with 9 bases lining up with TRBD2. V lost 4 bases to trimming and J lost 3 bases; unmatched junction nucleotides: 8. Germline CDR1 reads LNHDA; CDR2 reads SQIVND (reference sequence). The CDR3 is made up of 16 amino acids. CDR3 in DNA: TGTGCCAGTAGTACACTCTTGCGGGGGGGAACAGATACGCAGTATTTT. It codes for CASSTLLRGGTDTQYF.

This clone was counted once. The rearrangement uses TRBV4-3 and TRBJ2-7, with TRBD2 matching over 10 bases. The germline gives CDR1 LGHNA, CDR2 YSLEER. The length of the CDR3 is 17 residues. V dropped 1 base and J dropped 3; count of bases not matched to a gene: 9. CDR3 region: CASSQGSLAGGLYEQYF. CDR3 coding DNA: TGCGCCAGCAGCCAAGGGTCCTTAGCGGGGGGTCTCTACGAGCAGTACTTC.

DNA of the CDR3: TGTGCCAGCAGCCAAGTTGGAGGAGGAGCTGGGGCCAACGTCCTGACTTTC. It encodes CASSQVGGGAGANVLTF. The chain combines TRBV4-2 with TRBJ2-6, with D perhaps TRBD2 (5 bases). This CDR3 region has 17 residues. Per germline, CDR1 LGHNA and CDR2 YNFKEQ. V was clipped by 1 base and J by 2 bases, with 12 bases between them.

The V and J genes are TRBV19 and TRBJ1-1; D is ambiguous. The CDR3 runs 15 residues. V lost 7 bases, J lost 0 bases, and 15 bases lay in between. Germline assignment: CDR1 LNHDA and CDR2 SQIVND (reference sequence). The CDR3 protein is CASIPGGGVNTEAFF. Here the CDR3 DNA reads TGTGCCAGTATCCCCGGAGGTGGGGTGAACACTGAAGCTTTCTTT.

This clone was seen only a few times. The V call is TRBV27, the J call TRBJ2-1, with 14 bases that match TRBD2. CDR3 length: 18 residues. Trimming at V came to 6 bases and at J to 8 bases, leaving 15 bases not matched to a gene. Germline V gene data show CDR1 as MNHEY and CDR2 as SMNVEV (reference sequence). The chain's CDR3 is CASSRLAGGPSVAYEQFF. The CDR3 nucleotides are TGTGCCAGCAGCCGACTAGCGGGGGGGCCGAGTGTTGCATATGAGCAGTTCTTC.

This clone has only a few counts. V is TRBV25-1 and J is TRBJ1-2; D is ambiguous. Trimming took off 3 bases at V and 9 bases at J, with 17 bases between the two ends. Germline V gene sequence: CDR1 MGHDK, CDR2 SYGVNS. This CDR3 comprises 14 residues. This CDR3 is CASSDLGPALSYTF. The CDR3 DNA sequence: TGTGCCAGCAGTGATTTGGGCCCGGCTTTGAGCTACACCTTC.

This chain connects TRBV6-6 to TRBJ1-4; no definite D call. Germline lookup yields CDR1 MNHNY and CDR2 SVGAGI (reference sequence). Trimming pared 0 bases from V and 5 bases from J, leaving 10 bases between. The CDR3 spans 15 residues. As DNA, the CDR3 is TGTGCCAGCAGTTACTCGATCGGAGCAAATGAAAAACTGTTTTTT. Protein: CASSYSIGANEKLFF.

This chain connects TRBV15 to TRBJ2-2, with 12 bases that match TRBD2. The CDR3 spans 15 residues. The germline gives CDR1 LNHNV, CDR2 YYDKDF (reference sequence). Trimming removed 5 bases from V and 5 bases from J; junction bases left unmatched: 3. The CDR3 DNA sequence: TGTGCCACCAGCGCCGGACTAGCGGGGACCGGGGAGCTGTTTTTT. Amino acid sequence: CATSAGLAGTGELFF.

This clone has only a few counts. The gene calls are TRBV5-6 and TRBJ1-2, with 9 positions matching TRBD1. In germline, CDR1 is SGHDT, CDR2 YYEEEE. Trimming took 6 bases from V and 8 from J; bases not matched to a gene: 5. This CDR3 has 12 residues. This chain's CDR3 is CASITGGEGYTF. Here the CDR3 DNA reads TGTGCCAGCATAACAGGGGGCGAGGGCTACACCTTC.